This is a list of T cell receptor beta chains from one sample in a study of T cells after yellow fever vaccination. TCRdb fed the 5' RACE reads into MiXCR, producing one record per CDR3 protein. This table holds around 50,000 distinct CDR3 sequences, around 6.8% found once. Here the sequenced sample was PBMCs, either bulk or a sorted T-cell subset (CD4+, CD8+, memory, or dextramer-sorted; not recorded which), taken 45 days after the yellow fever booster vaccination. The receptors shown here come from a man aged 30 to 45 who received the YFV17D yellow fever vaccine. Each CDR3 is given with its conserved first and last residue. D genes are given only for firm matches. The size field is filled for only some rows; it gives once, few, many or a size class.

abundance: few; d_gene: .; v_gene: TRBV7-9; j_gene: TRBJ2-7; CDR3nt: TGTGCCAGCAGCCCTTCCGACAGGTTCTACGAGCAGTACTTC; CDR3aa: CASSPSDRFYEQYF
abundance: many; d_gene: .; v_gene: TRBV12-3/TRBV12-4; j_gene: TRBJ1-5; CDR3nt: TGTGCCAGCAGTTTTTGGGCCAGTAATAGCAATCAGCCCCAGCATTTT; CDR3aa: CASSFWASNSNQPQHF
abundance: .; d_gene: .; v_gene: TRBV7-9; j_gene: TRBJ2-3; CDR3nt: TGTGCCAGCAGCTTCATAGGGACTCAAGATACGCAGTATTTT; CDR3aa: CASSFIGTQDTQYF
abundance: many; d_gene: TRBD2; v_gene: TRBV29-1; j_gene: TRBJ2-1; CDR3nt: TGCAGCGTGGGTATAGCGGGCTTAGAGCAGTTCTTC; CDR3aa: CSVGIAGLEQFF
abundance: many; d_gene: TRBD1; v_gene: TRBV6-5; j_gene: TRBJ2-7; CDR3nt: TGTGCCAGCAGTTACTACAGGGGGTGGGAGCAGTACTTC; CDR3aa: CASSYYRGWEQYF
abundance: many; d_gene: TRBD1; v_gene: TRBV20-1; j_gene: TRBJ1-4; CDR3nt: TGCAGTGCTAGAGAGGGGGGACAGGGTGGGAAACTGTTTTTT; CDR3aa: CSAREGGQGGKLFF
abundance: many; d_gene: .; v_gene: TRBV7-9; j_gene: TRBJ1-1; CDR3nt: TGTGCCAGCAGCGGAGGATCCCCCTGGGCTTTCTTT; CDR3aa: CASSGGSPWAFF
abundance: few; d_gene: TRBD1; v_gene: TRBV7-2; j_gene: TRBJ2-7; CDR3nt: TGTGCCAGCAGCTCGGACAGGGAAGCGTACTACGAGCAGTACTTC; CDR3aa: CASSSDREAYYEQYF
abundance: many; d_gene: TRBD2; v_gene: TRBV5-6; j_gene: TRBJ2-1; CDR3nt: TGTGCCAGCAGCTGGGGGAGCGGGACTCGGGAGCAGTTCTTC; CDR3aa: CASSWGSGTREQFF
abundance: .; d_gene: TRBD2; v_gene: TRBV3-1; j_gene: TRBJ2-2; CDR3nt: TGTGCCAGCAGCCAAAGGGTAGCGGGGGTCACCGGGGAGCTGTTTTTT; CDR3aa: CASSQRVAGVTGELFF
abundance: few; d_gene: TRBD2; v_gene: TRBV7-9; j_gene: TRBJ2-1; CDR3nt: TGTGCCAGCAGCCTAGCGGGATTGGGGAACAATGAGCAGTTCTTC; CDR3aa: CASSLAGLGNNEQFF
abundance: many; d_gene: .; v_gene: TRBV3-1; j_gene: TRBJ2-7; CDR3nt: TGTGCCAGCAGCCTCAGCGACTACGAGCAGTACTTC; CDR3aa: CASSLSDYEQYF
abundance: few; d_gene: TRBD1; v_gene: TRBV24-1; j_gene: TRBJ2-5; CDR3nt: TGTGCCACCAGTGATCCCCTTGGGCAGGGGGCGTATGAGACCCAGTACTTC; CDR3aa: CATSDPLGQGAYETQYF
abundance: .; d_gene: .; v_gene: TRBV9; j_gene: TRBJ1-1; CDR3nt: TGTGCCAGCAGCTATACTATGAACACTGAAGCTTTCTTT; CDR3aa: CASSYTMNTEAFF
abundance: many; d_gene: .; v_gene: TRBV11-2; j_gene: TRBJ2-5; CDR3nt: TGTGCCAGCAGCTCCGCGGGGAAAGAGACCCAGTACTTC; CDR3aa: CASSSAGKETQYF
abundance: .; d_gene: .; v_gene: TRBV13; j_gene: TRBJ2-1; CDR3nt: TGTGCCAGCAGCCATAGCGGAGGGGGATTCTACAATGAGCAGTTCTTC; CDR3aa: CASSHSGGGFYNEQFF
abundance: many; d_gene: .; v_gene: TRBV5-1; j_gene: TRBJ2-3; CDR3nt: TGCGCCAGCAGCTTGGTTGGGGGTCGGGATACGCAGTATTTT; CDR3aa: CASSLVGGRDTQYF
abundance: many; d_gene: .; v_gene: TRBV24-1; j_gene: TRBJ2-7; CDR3nt: TGTGCCACCAGTGATCCTGTCACCTACGAGCAGTACTTC; CDR3aa: CATSDPVTYEQYF
abundance: many; d_gene: .; v_gene: TRBV6-5; j_gene: TRBJ2-2; CDR3nt: TGTGCCACAAAGGGAGGGGGAGGAAACACCGGGGAGCTGTTTTTT; CDR3aa: CATKGGGGNTGELFF
abundance: many; d_gene: .; v_gene: TRBV12-3/TRBV12-4; j_gene: TRBJ1-2; CDR3nt: TGTGCCAGCAGTCCGAGCTACACCTTC; CDR3aa: CASSPSYTF
abundance: .; d_gene: TRBD1; v_gene: TRBV11-3; j_gene: TRBJ1-1; CDR3nt: TGTGCCAGCAGCTTAAGACAGGGCACTGAAGCTTTCTTT; CDR3aa: CASSLRQGTEAFF
abundance: few; d_gene: .; v_gene: TRBV27; j_gene: TRBJ1-3; CDR3nt: TGTGCCAGCAGTTTAAGGGGGGGCAGCTCTGGAAACACCATATATTTT; CDR3aa: CASSLRGGSSGNTIYF
abundance: few; d_gene: .; v_gene: TRBV7-2; j_gene: TRBJ2-7; CDR3nt: TGTGCCAGCAGCTTAGCTGGGCCCACTGCGCAGTACTTC; CDR3aa: CASSLAGPTAQYF
abundance: .; d_gene: .; v_gene: TRBV20-1; j_gene: TRBJ2-1; CDR3nt: TGCAGTGCTAGAGACCCCTGGGCAGATGAGCAGTTCTTC; CDR3aa: CSARDPWADEQFF
abundance: many; d_gene: TRBD1; v_gene: TRBV29-1; j_gene: TRBJ1-1; CDR3nt: TGCAGCGTTACAGGGGCCATACACACTGAAGCTTTCTTT; CDR3aa: CSVTGAIHTEAFF
abundance: many; d_gene: TRBD2; v_gene: TRBV20-1; j_gene: TRBJ2-7; CDR3nt: TGCAGTTTCCGGGGACTAGCGGAGCCCTACGAGCAGTACTTC; CDR3aa: CSFRGLAEPYEQYF
abundance: many; d_gene: .; v_gene: TRBV5-1; j_gene: TRBJ2-7; CDR3nt: TGCGCCAGCAGCAGGACAGCCCACGAGCAGTACTTC; CDR3aa: CASSRTAHEQYF
abundance: .; d_gene: .; v_gene: TRBV5-1; j_gene: TRBJ1-2; CDR3nt: TGCGCCAGCAGCCCCGGACAGCTCTATGGCTACACCTTC; CDR3aa: CASSPGQLYGYTF
abundance: .; d_gene: .; v_gene: TRBV11-2; j_gene: TRBJ2-7; CDR3nt: TGTGCCAGCAGCTCCCTCGATAGCGAGCAGTACTTC; CDR3aa: CASSSLDSEQYF
abundance: many; d_gene: .; v_gene: TRBV6-5; j_gene: TRBJ2-1; CDR3nt: TGTGCCAGCAGTTATAGGGAGAGTGGCTACAATGAGCAGTTCTTC; CDR3aa: CASSYRESGYNEQFF
abundance: many; d_gene: .; v_gene: TRBV7-2; j_gene: TRBJ2-5; CDR3nt: TGTGCCAGCAGTCAAGGCCCCTGGGGAGAGACCCAGTACTTC; CDR3aa: CASSQGPWGETQYF
abundance: many; d_gene: TRBD1; v_gene: TRBV6-1; j_gene: TRBJ1-6; CDR3nt: TGTGCCAGCAGTGGACAGGGGGCGCACAGCTCACCCCTCCACTTT; CDR3aa: CASSGQGAHSSPLHF
abundance: few; d_gene: .; v_gene: TRBV6-6; j_gene: TRBJ1-1; CDR3nt: TGTGCCGGGGCTGGCGGCTGGAACACTGAAGCTTTCTTT; CDR3aa: CAGAGGWNTEAFF
abundance: many; d_gene: TRBD2; v_gene: TRBV7-2; j_gene: TRBJ2-5; CDR3nt: TGTGCCAGCAGCTTAAGGGCCGGGGGGGAGACCCAGTACTTC; CDR3aa: CASSLRAGGETQYF
abundance: many; d_gene: TRBD2; v_gene: TRBV11-2; j_gene: TRBJ2-2; CDR3nt: TGTGCCAGCAGCATCCGGCTAGCGGGAGGGGGAAACACCGGGGAGCTGTTTTTT; CDR3aa: CASSIRLAGGGNTGELFF
abundance: many; d_gene: TRBD2; v_gene: TRBV6-5; j_gene: TRBJ2-1; CDR3nt: TGTGCCAGCAGTACTTCCACGGGGGGAGTGGGGTACAATGAGCAGTTCTTC; CDR3aa: CASSTSTGGVGYNEQFF
abundance: many; d_gene: .; v_gene: TRBV7-6; j_gene: TRBJ2-2; CDR3nt: TGTGCCAGCAGCTTAGCGCGGAGCAGCACCGGGGAGCTGTTTTTT; CDR3aa: CASSLARSSTGELFF
abundance: many; d_gene: .; v_gene: TRBV11-3; j_gene: TRBJ2-2; CDR3nt: TGTGCCAGCAGCCTACGGGGACCGAACACCGGGGAGCTGTTTTTT; CDR3aa: CASSLRGPNTGELFF
abundance: few; d_gene: TRBD1; v_gene: TRBV7-2; j_gene: TRBJ2-7; CDR3nt: TGTGCCAGCAGCTTGACACAGGGGTCCTACGAGCAGTACTTC; CDR3aa: CASSLTQGSYEQYF
abundance: .; d_gene: TRBD2; v_gene: TRBV23-1; j_gene: TRBJ2-1; CDR3nt: TGTGCCAGCAGCCCCGGGGGGACTGCCAGGGAGCAGTTCTTC; CDR3aa: CASSPGGTAREQFF
abundance: .; d_gene: .; v_gene: TRBV2; j_gene: TRBJ1-6; CDR3nt: TGTGCCAGCAGGGGAGACGGTAATTCACCCCTCCACTTT; CDR3aa: CASRGDGNSPLHF
abundance: many; d_gene: TRBD2; v_gene: TRBV12-3/TRBV12-4; j_gene: TRBJ2-3; CDR3nt: TGTGCCAGCGGGACCCTTCGGGGGGGCACAGATACGCAGTATTTT; CDR3aa: CASGTLRGGTDTQYF
abundance: .; d_gene: .; v_gene: TRBV10-3; j_gene: TRBJ2-7; CDR3nt: TGTTCCATCAGTGAAGACAGGGAGCAGTACTTC; CDR3aa: CSISEDREQYF
abundance: many; d_gene: .; v_gene: TRBV5-1; j_gene: TRBJ2-1; CDR3nt: TGCGCCAGCAGCTTGGGACAGTACAATGAGCAGTTCTTC; CDR3aa: CASSLGQYNEQFF
abundance: few; d_gene: TRBD2; v_gene: TRBV24-1; j_gene: TRBJ2-7; CDR3nt: TGTGCCACCAGTGATTTCCAGCGGGAGGCCCCCAAGGCCGAGCAGTACTTC; CDR3aa: CATSDFQREAPKAEQYF
abundance: many; d_gene: TRBD1; v_gene: TRBV2; j_gene: TRBJ2-7; CDR3nt: TGTGCCAGCAGTTTACAGGGGGCGGGGTACGAGCAGTACTTC; CDR3aa: CASSLQGAGYEQYF
abundance: many; d_gene: .; v_gene: TRBV5-1; j_gene: TRBJ2-5; CDR3nt: TGCGCCAGCAGCTTTGGCCAGGACTTGGGGACCCAGTACTTC; CDR3aa: CASSFGQDLGTQYF
abundance: .; d_gene: TRBD2; v_gene: TRBV7-2; j_gene: TRBJ2-5; CDR3nt: TGTGCCAGCAGCCCTGACAGCGGGAGGGCGGGGACCCAGTACTTC; CDR3aa: CASSPDSGRAGTQYF
abundance: .; d_gene: .; v_gene: TRBV3-1; j_gene: TRBJ2-1; CDR3nt: TGTGCCAGCAGCTCCGGGGCGTCCTACAATGAGCAGTTCTTC; CDR3aa: CASSSGASYNEQFF
abundance: many; d_gene: .; v_gene: TRBV1; j_gene: TRBJ2-6; CDR3nt: TGCACCAGCATCACCTCCCCCCTACCCTCTGGGGCCAACGTCCTGACTTTC; CDR3aa: CTSITSPLPSGANVLTF
abundance: many; d_gene: .; v_gene: TRBV7-9; j_gene: TRBJ1-5; CDR3nt: TGTGCCAGCAGCTTAACACAAAGCAATCAGCCCCAGCATTTT; CDR3aa: CASSLTQSNQPQHF
abundance: many; d_gene: TRBD1; v_gene: TRBV6-2/TRBV6-3; j_gene: TRBJ2-7; CDR3nt: TGTGCCAGCAGGACGTCCCGGGACAGTTTTTGGGGGTACGAGCAGTACTTC; CDR3aa: CASRTSRDSFWGYEQYF
abundance: .; d_gene: TRBD2; v_gene: TRBV2; j_gene: TRBJ2-1; CDR3nt: TGTGCCAGCAACTCCTTAACGGGGGGTTTGCCCAATGAGCAGTTCTTC; CDR3aa: CASNSLTGGLPNEQFF